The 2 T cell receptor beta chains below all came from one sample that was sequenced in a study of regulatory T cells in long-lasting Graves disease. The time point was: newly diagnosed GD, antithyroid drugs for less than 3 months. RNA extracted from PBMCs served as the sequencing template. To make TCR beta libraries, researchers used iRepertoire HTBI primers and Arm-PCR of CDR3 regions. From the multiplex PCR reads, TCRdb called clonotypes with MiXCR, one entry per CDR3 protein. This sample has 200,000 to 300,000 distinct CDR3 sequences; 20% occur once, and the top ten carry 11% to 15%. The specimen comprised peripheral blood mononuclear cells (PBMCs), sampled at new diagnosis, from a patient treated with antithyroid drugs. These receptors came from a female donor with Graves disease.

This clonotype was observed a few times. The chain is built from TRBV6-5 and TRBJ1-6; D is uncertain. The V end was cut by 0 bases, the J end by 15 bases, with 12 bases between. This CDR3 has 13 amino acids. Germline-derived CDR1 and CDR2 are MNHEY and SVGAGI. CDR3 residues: CASSYSLGSLLHF. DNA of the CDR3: TGTGCCAGCAGTTACTCGTTGGGTTCGCTCCTCCACTTT.

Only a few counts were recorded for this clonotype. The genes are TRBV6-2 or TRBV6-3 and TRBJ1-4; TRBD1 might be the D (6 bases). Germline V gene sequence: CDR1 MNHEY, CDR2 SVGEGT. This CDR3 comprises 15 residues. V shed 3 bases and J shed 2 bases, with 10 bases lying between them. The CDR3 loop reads CASSYAGGTNEKLFF. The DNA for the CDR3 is TGTGCCAGCAGTTATGCGGGGGGCACTAATGAAAAACTGTTTTTT.